One and the same sample provided the 14 T cell receptor beta chains below, sequenced in a study of T cell responses to AZD1222 COVID-19 vaccine. Sequenced by immunoSEQ multiplex PCR; TCRdb stores in-frame clones only, minus some. Seen here are 110,000 to 150,000 clones, roughly 88% observed once, and the top ten hold less than 9.5%. The source material was peripheral blood, sampled on day 0 of AZD1222 vaccination. The receptor source for this set is an adult in good health.

This clone has a single count. The chain joins TRBV6-5 to TRBJ1-6; D is possibly TRBD1 (5 bases). Germline V gene lookup returns CDR1 MNHEY and CDR2 SVGAGI. CDR3 length equals 15 residues. CDR3 nucleotide sequence: TGTGCGACTAAGGACGGGACCCACTATAATTCACCCCTCCACTTT. Translating gives CATKDGTHYNSPLHF.

The rearrangement links TRBV30 to TRBJ1-4; possibly TRBD1 for D (6 bases). The V end was cut by 2 bases, the J end by 14 bases, with 12 bases between. CDR3 length equals 11 residues. Germline assignment: CDR1 GTSNPN and CDR2 SVGIG (reference sequence). The CDR3 coding sequence is TGTGCCTGGAGTCCAGGGGAACGGCTGTTTTTT. This gives the protein CAWSPGERLFF.

The V and J genes are TRBV6-5 and TRBJ1-2; D is possibly TRBD1 (5 bases). Germline V CDR1 and CDR2: MNHEY, SVGAGI. Trimming cost V 6 bases and J 5 bases, with 13 bases left between them. The CDR3 is made up of 13 amino acids. As DNA, the CDR3 is TGTGCCAGCAGGGGGGGAGGGGAATATGGCTACACCTTC. This gives the protein CASRGGGEYGYTF.

The chain carries TRBV11-3 and TRBJ2-1; 9 bases match TRBD2. J gave up 9 bases and V 4 bases, and 13 bases lay outside the gene matches. The CDR3 loop spans 16 amino acids. The germline V gene has CDR1 SGHNT and CDR2 YENEEA. The CDR3 sequence is CASSSSGTSTMSEQFF. CDR3 coding DNA: TGTGCCAGCAGCTCCTCCGGGACTAGCACAATGAGTGAGCAGTTCTTC.

Here the CDR3 reads CASNPAGGPPGDTQYF. The CDR3 region has the DNA TGTGCCAGCAACCCAGCGGGGGGGCCACCTGGAGATACGCAGTATTTT. The V call is TRBV7-2, the J call TRBJ2-3; 10 nucleotides align to TRBD2. The germline V gene has CDR1 SGHTA and CDR2 FQGNSA. V was clipped by 7 bases and J by 5 bases; unmatched bases: 12. The CDR3 contains 16 residues.

This clone was counted once. At the DNA level, this CDR3 is encoded by other sequences in the same sample as well. The chain has TRBV5-5 and TRBJ2-7, with 7 bases fitting TRBD1. The CDR3 is made up of 15 amino acids. J gave up 0 bases and V 0 bases, and 3 bases lay outside the gene matches. Germline assignment: CDR1 SGHKS and CDR2 YYEKEE (reference sequence). The CDR3, as DNA: TGTGCCAGCAGCTTGGCGGCAGGGGGCTCCTACGAGCAGTACTTC. Amino acids: CASSLAAGGSYEQYF.

This clone was recorded only once. This chain joins TRBV19 and TRBJ1-2; no definite D call. Germline V gene sequence: CDR1 LNHDA, CDR2 SQIVND (reference sequence). V dropped 1 base and J dropped 4 bases, with 10 bases sitting between them. The CDR3 has 14 residues. CDR3 loop: CASSIGSGPYGYTF. CDR3 DNA sequence: TGTGCCAGTAGTATAGGTTCCGGCCCCTATGGCTACACCTTC.

This clone turned up a few times. This rearrangement joins TRBV5-1 to TRBJ1-1, with D maybe TRBD1 (6 bases). This CDR3 has 14 amino acids. The germline CDR1 and CDR2 sequences are SGHRS and YFSETQ. V was pared by 1 base and J by 3 bases, with 10 bases between. CDR3 amino acids: CASSLQGRDTEAFF. The CDR3 DNA reads as TGCGCCAGCAGCTTGCAGGGGAGGGACACTGAAGCTTTCTTT.

V gene TRBV27 combines with J gene TRBJ2-3, with D perhaps TRBD1 or TRBD2 (5 bases each). The CDR3 has 18 residues. Germline V gene data show CDR1 as MNHEY and CDR2 as SMNVEV (reference sequence). V gave up 10 bases and J gave up 4 bases, with 30 bases separating them. In nucleotides, the CDR3 is TGTGCCACCGCAGCGTTCGGGTTTCGGGACCTACGGGCAGATACGCAGTATTTT. This codes for CATAAFGFRDLRADTQYF.

The V gene is TRBV18, the J gene TRBJ2-3, with D uncertain. V was cut by 0 bases and J by 3 bases, with 1 base left in between. The CDR3 sequence is 12 residues long. Germline assignment: CDR1 KGHSH and CDR2 LQKENI. Here the CDR3 reads CASSPPTDTQYF. CDR3 bases: TGTGCCAGCTCACCACCGACAGATACGCAGTATTTT.

V gene TRBV2 combines with J gene TRBJ2-7, with 7 bases lining up with TRBD1. Germline V gene lookup returns CDR1 SNHLY and CDR2 FYNNEI. The CDR3 loop spans 13 amino acids. Losses at the gene ends were 9 bases for V and 2 bases for J; bases not matched to a gene: 7. DNA for the CDR3: TGTGCCAGTACCGGGACAGACACCTACGAGCAGTACTTC. This translates into CASTGTDTYEQYF.

The chain has TRBV18 and TRBJ1-5; the match to TRBD1 covers 10 bases. There are 17 residues in the CDR3. Trimming removed 3 bases from V and 5 bases from J; junction bases left unmatched: 10. Per germline, CDR1 KGHSH and CDR2 LQKENI. The CDR3 here is CASSPNPGQGSDQPQHF. The CDR3 nucleotides read TGTGCCAGCTCACCCAACCCGGGACAGGGGAGCGATCAGCCCCAGCATTTT.

V gene TRBV29-1 combines with J gene TRBJ1-5; the match to TRBD1 covers 7 bases. The CDR3 consists of 15 residues. Trimming removed 5 bases from V and 2 bases from J; junction bases left unmatched: 9. Germline CDR1 SQVTM, CDR2 ANQGSEA. The DNA for the CDR3 is TGCAGCGTTACGCTCGGGACAGCAGGCAATCAGCCCCAGCATTTT. Protein: CSVTLGTAGNQPQHF.

In regard to this clone: One junction end disagrees with the germline gene, perhaps due to a read error. V and J are TRBV7-7 and TRBJ2-1; D not resolved. CDR3 length: 13 amino acids. Germline-derived CDR1 and CDR2 are SSHAT and FNYEAQ (reference sequence). The CDR3 loop is CASSLDVYNEQFF. The CDR3 DNA reads as TGTGCTAGCAGCTTAGACGTGTACAATGAGCAGTTCTTC.